This T cell receptor (beta chain) came from a study of Graves' ophthalmopathy and Graves' hyperthyroidism. The V gene's germline CDR1 is ENHRY and CDR2 SYGVKD. This CDR3 spans 15 amino acids. The J segment lost 2 bases and the V segment lost 4 bases, leaving 8 bases of the junction unmatched. Using RNA transcripts, the TCR beta CDR3 regions were amplified. An initial RT-PCR round employing HTBI primers preceded a second-round multiplex PCR. TCRdb itself ran the multiplex PCR reads through MiXCR, one entry per CDR3 protein. Here the sample spans 650,000 to 900,000 distinct CDR3 sequences, roughly two fifths being singletons. Notes on the study in general: Most expanded clonotypes in thyroid above 0.001 frequency also showed up in blood.

This clonotype has a count of ten or more. Its antigen remains unknown. The sample comprised peripheral blood. The chain carries TRBV10-3 and TRBJ2-7, with 7 bases matching TRBD1. This TCR derives from an adult man with Graves' ophthalmopathy. The CDR3 spells CAISAGQSWTYEQYF. The CDR3 DNA reads TGTGCCATCAGTGCGGGACAGTCTTGGACCTACGAGCAGTACTTC.